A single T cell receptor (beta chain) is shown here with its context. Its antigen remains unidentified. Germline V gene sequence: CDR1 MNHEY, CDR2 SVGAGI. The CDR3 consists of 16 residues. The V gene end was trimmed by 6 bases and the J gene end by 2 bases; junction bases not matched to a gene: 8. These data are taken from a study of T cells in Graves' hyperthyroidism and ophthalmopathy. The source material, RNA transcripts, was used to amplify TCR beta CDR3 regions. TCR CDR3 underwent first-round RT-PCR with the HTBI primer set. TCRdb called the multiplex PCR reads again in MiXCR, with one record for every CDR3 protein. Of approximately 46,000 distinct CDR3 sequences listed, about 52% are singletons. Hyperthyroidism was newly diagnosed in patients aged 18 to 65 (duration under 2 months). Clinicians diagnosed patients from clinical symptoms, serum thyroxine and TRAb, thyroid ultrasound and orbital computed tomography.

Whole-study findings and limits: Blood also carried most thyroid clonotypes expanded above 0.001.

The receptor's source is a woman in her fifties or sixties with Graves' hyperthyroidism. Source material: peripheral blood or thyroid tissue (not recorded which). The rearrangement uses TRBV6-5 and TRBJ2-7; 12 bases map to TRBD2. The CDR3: CASRRTSGIPPYEQYF. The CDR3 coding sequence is TGTGCCAGCAGGAGGACTAGCGGGATTCCCCCCTACGAGCAGTACTTC.